The entry below gives a single T cell receptor delta chain sequence along with its context. The amino acid sequence in TCRdb belongs to a much larger clone and departs from this DNA's translation at residue 3, likely a sequencing read error; the sequence shown is translated from the DNA. This sample was included in a study of γδ T cells in repeated Plasmodium falciparum infection. Background on the study: The natural-infection arm compared Malian children under seasonal malaria with matched Australian children. Sampling occurred at baseline, pre-infection for selected infections, and 21 days post-infection. Malaria-naive adults were infected with P. falciparum NF54 four times over about 600 days.

Bulk repertoires came from Vgamma9/Vdelta2+ or Vdelta2-negative gammadelta T cells flow-sorted from PBMC. TCRdb called clones from the multiplex PCR reads again using CATT. This table holds around 89,000 delta-chain clones, more than 1.4% found once. CDR1 is GEAIGNYY, CDR2 EKD, per germline. CDR3 length: 21 amino acids. V gene TRDV2 combines with J gene TRDJ1, with TRDD3 matching 13 bases. Matching the DNA to germline supplied the J gene, which TCRdb does not give. The sequence was obtained from a pool of human donors (malaria-infected and uninfected, not separated). The source material was gamma-delta T cells from blood. This CDR3 reads CARDTVTGGYAERKDTDKLIF. For the CDR3, the DNA is TGTGCCCGTGACACCGTTACTGGGGGATACGCCGAGCGGAAGGACACCGATAAACTCATCTTT.